This TCR beta chain stems from a study of T cell clones after liver transplantation. The overall study: Standard immunosuppression, with no induction, continued until 12-24 months after transplant.

A remark on this clone: Antigen unknown.

Sequencing was performed with immunoSEQ multiplex PCR; in TCRdb, only in-frame clones are kept and a portion is missing. The sample carries around 30,000 clones, around 94% recorded once. General study results and limits: Graft donor-reactive T cells may have migrated into the graft rather than being deleted. Compared with third party-reactive sequences, donor-reactive ones declined more, independent of withdrawal success. These preliminary findings come from unstandardized post-transplant sampling times.

The CDR3 is made up of 15 amino acids. With 3 bases clipped from V and 5 bases from J, the junction kept 7 bases outside the gene matches. Germline loops: CDR1 SEHNR, CDR2 FQNEAQ (reference sequence). The specimen was CD8+ T cells from blood, collected 12 months after liver transplant. V usage is TRBV7-9 and J usage is TRBJ1-1; 9 bases are a match to TRBD1. This clonotype was obtained from a human patient who received a liver transplant. The graft donor may have contributed some T cells. The CDR3 DNA follows: TGTGCCAGCAGCTTCTCAGGACAGGGGCGTACTGAAGCTTTCTTT. It encodes CASSFSGQGRTEAFF.